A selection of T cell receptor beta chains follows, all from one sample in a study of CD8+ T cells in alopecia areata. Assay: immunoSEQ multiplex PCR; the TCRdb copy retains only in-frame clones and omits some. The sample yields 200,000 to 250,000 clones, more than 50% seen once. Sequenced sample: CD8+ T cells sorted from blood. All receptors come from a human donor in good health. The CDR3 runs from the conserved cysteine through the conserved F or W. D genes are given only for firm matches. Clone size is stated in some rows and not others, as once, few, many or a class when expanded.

DNA: TGCGCCAGCAGTGACTCGGGCTCCTATGGCTACACCTTC
CDR3: CASSDSGSYGYTF
D: -
size: few
J: TRBJ1-2
V: TRBV10-2

DNA: TGTGCCAGCAGCTTAGACCCGGAACCTAACTATGGCTACACCTTC
CDR3: CASSLDPEPNYGYTF
D: -
size: -
J: TRBJ1-2
V: TRBV11-2

DNA: TGCAGCGTTGAAGCGGGGACAGGGAGCACCGGGGAGCTGTTTTTT
CDR3: CSVEAGTGSTGELFF
D: TRBD1
size: -
J: TRBJ2-2
V: TRBV29-1

DNA: TGTGCCTGGAGGATGAACACTGAAGCTTTCTTT
CDR3: CAWRMNTEAFF
D: -
size: -
J: TRBJ1-1
V: TRBV30

DNA: TGTGCCAGTAGTAATGGGGGCCAGAACACTGAAGCTTTCTTT
CDR3: CASSNGGQNTEAFF
D: -
size: -
J: TRBJ1-1
V: TRBV19

DNA: TGTGCCAGCAGCGTAGACGGACGCCCCAATCAGCCCCAGCATTTT
CDR3: CASSVDGRPNQPQHF
D: -
size: -
J: TRBJ1-5
V: TRBV9

DNA: TGTGCCAGCAGTTTAAGGGGGGGCTTGGGGAACTCTGGGGCCAACGTCCTGACTTTC
CDR3: CASSLRGGLGNSGANVLTF
D: -
size: -
J: TRBJ2-6
V: TRBV27

DNA: TGTGCCAGCAGCGTAGGTTCCTCGAAACGGTATGGCTACACCTTC
CDR3: CASSVGSSKRYGYTF
D: -
size: -
J: TRBJ1-2
V: TRBV9

DNA: TGTGCCAGCAGCAGGCATATTCGGACCTTTCAGGATCCGTATTTT
CDR3: CASSRHIRTFQDPYF
D: -
size: -
J: TRBJ2-3
V: TRBV5-8

DNA: TGTGCCAGCAGCTTAGGACAGGGGGCCTACGAGCAGTACTTC
CDR3: CASSLGQGAYEQYF
D: TRBD1
size: -
J: TRBJ2-7
V: TRBV13

DNA: TGTGCCAGCAGCTTAAACAGGGGAGGAGATACGCAGTATTTT
CDR3: CASSLNRGGDTQYF
D: -
size: few
J: TRBJ2-3
V: TRBV13

DNA: TGTGCCAGCAGCGTAGAGTCAGGCTATGGCTACACCTTC
CDR3: CASSVESGYGYTF
D: -
size: -
J: TRBJ1-2
V: TRBV9

DNA: TGCGCCAGCAGCCAAGAATTAGGGGACCGCTACAATGAGCAGTTCTTC
CDR3: CASSQELGDRYNEQFF
D: -
size: -
J: TRBJ2-1
V: TRBV4-1

DNA: TGTGCCAGCAGCCCCTCCGGGACTAGCGGCCGTCACACCGGGGAGCTGTTTTTT
CDR3: CASSPSGTSGRHTGELFF
D: TRBD2
size: -
J: TRBJ2-2
V: TRBV11-2

DNA: TGCGCCAGCAGCTTGACACTAGCGGGGCAAGAGACCCAGTACTTC
CDR3: CASSLTLAGQETQYF
D: TRBD2
size: -
J: TRBJ2-5
V: TRBV5-1

DNA: TGCAGCGTTGAAGAGATCGTCCGGGACCGTCAACGTGGGGCTTTCTTT
CDR3: CSVEEIVRDRQRGAFF
D: -
size: -
J: TRBJ1-1
V: TRBV29-1

DNA: TGTGCCTGGGAACGAATCATGAACACTGAAGCTTTCTTT
CDR3: CAWERIMNTEAFF
D: -
size: once
J: TRBJ1-1
V: TRBV30

DNA: TGTGCCAGCACTCTCCGGACTAGCGGGGGAGATGAGCAGTTCTTC
CDR3: CASTLRTSGGDEQFF
D: TRBD2
size: few
J: TRBJ2-1
V: TRBV7-9

DNA: TGTGCCAGCAGCTTGGAAAGCACCGGGGAGCTGTTTTTT
CDR3: CASSLESTGELFF
D: -
size: -
J: TRBJ2-2
V: TRBV5-4

DNA: TGTGCCAGCAGCTATCTCGGAGTCTCCTACGAGCAGTACTTC
CDR3: CASSYLGVSYEQYF
D: -
size: -
J: TRBJ2-7
V: TRBV11-2

DNA: TGCGCCAGCAGCCCGGGACAGGGGGCCTTTGAAGCTTTCTTT
CDR3: CASSPGQGAFEAFF
D: TRBD1
size: -
J: TRBJ1-1
V: TRBV4-1

DNA: TGTGCCAGCACCATGGACGGGTACCAAGAGACCCAGTACTTC
CDR3: CASTMDGYQETQYF
D: -
size: -
J: TRBJ2-5
V: TRBV7-9

DNA: TGTGCCAGCAGCCCGTCAACCGGGGAGCAGTACTTC
CDR3: CASSPSTGEQYF
D: -
size: -
J: TRBJ2-7
V: TRBV7-9

DNA: TGTGCGGTGGGTGGGAACACCGGGGAGCTGTTTTTT
CDR3: CAVGGNTGELFF
D: -
size: -
J: TRBJ2-2
V: TRBV30

DNA: TGCGCCAGCAGCCCAAGTGAGCACCTCTACACCTTC
CDR3: CASSPSEHLYTF
D: -
size: -
J: TRBJ1-2
V: TRBV4-1

DNA: TGTGCCAGCAGTCTTACTAGCGGGGGGGCTGAAGATACGCAGTATTTT
CDR3: CASSLTSGGAEDTQYF
D: TRBD2
size: few
J: TRBJ2-3
V: TRBV2

DNA: TGTGCCAGCAGTTACTCCGGGGGGCGCGGCGATGGCTACACCTTC
CDR3: CASSYSGGRGDGYTF
D: -
size: -
J: TRBJ1-2
V: TRBV6-5

DNA: TGTGCCAGCAGCTCTTCAGAGACCCAGTACTTC
CDR3: CASSSSETQYF
D: -
size: -
J: TRBJ2-5
V: TRBV5-6